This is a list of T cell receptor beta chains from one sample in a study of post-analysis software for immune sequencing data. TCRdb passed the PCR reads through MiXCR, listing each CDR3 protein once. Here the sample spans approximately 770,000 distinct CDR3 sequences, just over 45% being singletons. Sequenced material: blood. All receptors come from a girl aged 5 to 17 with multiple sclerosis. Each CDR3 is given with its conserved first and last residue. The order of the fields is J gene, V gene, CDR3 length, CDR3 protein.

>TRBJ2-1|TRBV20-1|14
CSASGTSAYNEQFF
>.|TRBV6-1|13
CASIAGNTYEQYF
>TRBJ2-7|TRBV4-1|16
CASSQEGTLGPYEQYF
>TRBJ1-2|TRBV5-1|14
CASSFRPGDGGYTF
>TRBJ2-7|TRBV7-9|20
CASSSSGASGAPESYYEQYF
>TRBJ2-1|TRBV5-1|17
CASSLGIAGVSYNEQFF
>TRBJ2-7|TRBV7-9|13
CASSLAGKDEQYF
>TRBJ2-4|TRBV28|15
CASSTIAGPKNIQYF
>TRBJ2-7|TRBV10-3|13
CAISSQDTYEQYF
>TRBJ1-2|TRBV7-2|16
CASSSTPGAWGYGYTF
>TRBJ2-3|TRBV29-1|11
CSVDRGNTQYF
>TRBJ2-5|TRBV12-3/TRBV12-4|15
CASSLRPSGRETQYF
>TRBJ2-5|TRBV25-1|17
CASSGKAPEGRKETQYF
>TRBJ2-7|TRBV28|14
CASSLSGAGYEQYF
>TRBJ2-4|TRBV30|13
CAWSVHGPDIQYF
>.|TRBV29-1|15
CSVGNGLAGIETQYF
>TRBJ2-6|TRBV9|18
CASRGIAQGAAGANVLTF
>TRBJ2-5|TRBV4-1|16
CPSSQESSPLQETQYF